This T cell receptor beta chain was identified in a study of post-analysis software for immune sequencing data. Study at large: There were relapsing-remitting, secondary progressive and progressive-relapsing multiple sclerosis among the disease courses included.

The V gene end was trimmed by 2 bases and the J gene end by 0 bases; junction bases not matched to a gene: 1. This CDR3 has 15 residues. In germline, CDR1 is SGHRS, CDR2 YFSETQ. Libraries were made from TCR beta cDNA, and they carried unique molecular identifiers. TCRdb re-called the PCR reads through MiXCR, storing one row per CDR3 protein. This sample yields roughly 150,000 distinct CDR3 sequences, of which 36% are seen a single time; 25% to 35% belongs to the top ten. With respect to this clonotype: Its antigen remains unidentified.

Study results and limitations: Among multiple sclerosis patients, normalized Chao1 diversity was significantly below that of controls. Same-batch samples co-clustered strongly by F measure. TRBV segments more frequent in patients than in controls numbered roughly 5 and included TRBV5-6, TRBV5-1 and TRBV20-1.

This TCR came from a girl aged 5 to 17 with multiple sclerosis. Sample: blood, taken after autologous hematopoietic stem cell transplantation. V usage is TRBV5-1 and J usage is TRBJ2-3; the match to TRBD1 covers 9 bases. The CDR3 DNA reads TGCGCCAGCAGCTTACAGGGGGCAAGCACAGATACGCAGTATTTT. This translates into CASSLQGASTDTQYF.